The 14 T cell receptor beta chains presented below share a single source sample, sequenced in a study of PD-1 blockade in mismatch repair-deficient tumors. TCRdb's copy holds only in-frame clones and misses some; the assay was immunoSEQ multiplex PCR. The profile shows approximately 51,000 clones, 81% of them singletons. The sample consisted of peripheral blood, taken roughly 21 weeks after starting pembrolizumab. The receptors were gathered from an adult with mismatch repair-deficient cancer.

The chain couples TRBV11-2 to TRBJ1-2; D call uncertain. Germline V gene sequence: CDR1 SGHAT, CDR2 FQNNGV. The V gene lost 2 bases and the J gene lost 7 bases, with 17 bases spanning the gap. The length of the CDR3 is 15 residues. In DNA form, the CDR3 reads TGTGCCAGCAGCTTAACCGGGATAGCCACTTCTGGCTACACCTTC. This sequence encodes CASSLTGIATSGYTF.

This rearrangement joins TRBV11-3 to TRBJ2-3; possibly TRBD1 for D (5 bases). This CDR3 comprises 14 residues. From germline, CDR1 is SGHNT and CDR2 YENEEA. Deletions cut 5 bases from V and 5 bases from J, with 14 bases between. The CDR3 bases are TGTGCCAGCAGCCACCCCCCTAGGGGAGATACGCAGTATTTT. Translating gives CASSHPPRGDTQYF.

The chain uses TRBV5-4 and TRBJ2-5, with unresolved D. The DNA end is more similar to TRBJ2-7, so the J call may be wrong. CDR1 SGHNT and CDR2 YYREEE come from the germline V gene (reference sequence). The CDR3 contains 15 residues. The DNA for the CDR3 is TGTGCCAGCAGCTTGGTAGGGCTAGGAGCCTACGAGCAGTACTTC. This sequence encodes CASSLVGLGAYEQYF.

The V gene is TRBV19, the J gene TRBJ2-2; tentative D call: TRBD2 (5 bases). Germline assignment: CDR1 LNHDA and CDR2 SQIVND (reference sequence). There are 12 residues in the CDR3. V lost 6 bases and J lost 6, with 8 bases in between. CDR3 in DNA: TGTGCCAGTAGAAGCGGCCCCGGGGAGCTGTTTTTT. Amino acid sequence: CASRSGPGELFF. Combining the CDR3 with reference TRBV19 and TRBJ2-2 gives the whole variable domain DGGITQSPKYLFRKEGQNVTLSCEQNLNHDAMYWYRQDPGQGLRLIYYSQIVNDFQKGDIAEGYSVSREKKESFPLTVTSAQKNPTAFYLCASRSGPGELFFGEGSRLTVL.

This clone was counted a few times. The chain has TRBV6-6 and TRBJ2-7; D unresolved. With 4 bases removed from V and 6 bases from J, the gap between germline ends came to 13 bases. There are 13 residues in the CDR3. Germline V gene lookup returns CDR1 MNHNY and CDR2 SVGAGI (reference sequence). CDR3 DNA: TGTGCCAGCAGTTCCTCCCAACGGATCGAGCAGTACTTC. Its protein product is CASSSSQRIEQYF.

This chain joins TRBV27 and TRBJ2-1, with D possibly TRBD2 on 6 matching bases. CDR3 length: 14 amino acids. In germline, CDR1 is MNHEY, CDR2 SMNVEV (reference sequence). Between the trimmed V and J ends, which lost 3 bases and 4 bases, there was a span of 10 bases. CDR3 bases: TGTGCCAGCAGTTTTGTTAGCGGTTACAATGAGCAGTTCTTC. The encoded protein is CASSFVSGYNEQFF.

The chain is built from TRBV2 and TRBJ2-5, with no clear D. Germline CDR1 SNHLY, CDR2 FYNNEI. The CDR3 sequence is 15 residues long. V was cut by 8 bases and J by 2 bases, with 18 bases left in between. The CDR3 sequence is CASEAIESKQETQYF. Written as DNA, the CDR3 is TGTGCCAGCGAGGCAATTGAGTCCAAGCAAGAGACCCAGTACTTC. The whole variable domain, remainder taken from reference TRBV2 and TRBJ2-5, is EPEVTQTPSHQVTQMGQEVILRCVPISNHLYFYWYRQILGQKVEFLVSFYNNEISEKSEIFDDQFSVERPDGSNFTLKIRSTKLEDSAMYFCASEAIESKQETQYFGPGTRLLVL.

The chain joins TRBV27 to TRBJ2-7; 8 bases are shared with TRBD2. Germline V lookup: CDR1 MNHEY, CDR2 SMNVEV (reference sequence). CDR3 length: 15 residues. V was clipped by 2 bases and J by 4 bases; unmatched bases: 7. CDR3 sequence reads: CASSLMAGGGYEQYF. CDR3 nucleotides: TGTGCCAGCAGTTTAATGGCGGGGGGCGGGTACGAGCAGTACTTC.

CDR3 amino acids: CASFNGLYEQYF. In DNA, the CDR3 is TGTGCCAGCTTTAATGGTTTATACGAGCAGTACTTC. The chain combines TRBV2 with TRBJ2-7; D remains unclear. Trimming cost V 8 bases and J 4 bases, with 12 bases left between them. The CDR3 totals 12 residues. CDR1 is SNHLY and CDR2 is FYNNEI in the germline V gene.

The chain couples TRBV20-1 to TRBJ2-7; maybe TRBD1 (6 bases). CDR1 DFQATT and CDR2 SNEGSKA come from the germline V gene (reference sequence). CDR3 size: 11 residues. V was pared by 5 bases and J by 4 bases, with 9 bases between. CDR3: CSARDNYEQYF. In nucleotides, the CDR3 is TGCAGTGCTCGGGACAATTACGAGCAGTACTTC.

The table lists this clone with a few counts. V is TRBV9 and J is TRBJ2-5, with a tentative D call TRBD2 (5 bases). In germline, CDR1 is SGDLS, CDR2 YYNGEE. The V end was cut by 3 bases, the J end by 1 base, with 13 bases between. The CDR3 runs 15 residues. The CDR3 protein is CASSGFGGFQETQYF. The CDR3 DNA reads TGTGCCAGCAGCGGTTTTGGAGGTTTCCAAGAGACCCAGTACTTC.

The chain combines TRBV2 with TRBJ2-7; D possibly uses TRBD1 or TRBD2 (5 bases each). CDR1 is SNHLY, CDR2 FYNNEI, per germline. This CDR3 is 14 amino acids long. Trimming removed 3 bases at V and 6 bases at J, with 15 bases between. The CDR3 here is CASSDLAGSPEQYF. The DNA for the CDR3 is TGTGCCAGCAGTGATCTCGCAGGGAGCCCCGAGCAGTACTTC.

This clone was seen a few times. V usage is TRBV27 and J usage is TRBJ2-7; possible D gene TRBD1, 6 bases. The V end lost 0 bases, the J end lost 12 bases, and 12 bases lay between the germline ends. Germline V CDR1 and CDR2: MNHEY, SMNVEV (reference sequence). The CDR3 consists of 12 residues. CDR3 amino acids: CASSLSGRGLYF. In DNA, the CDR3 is TGTGCCAGCAGTTTATCGGGCAGGGGCTTGTACTTC.

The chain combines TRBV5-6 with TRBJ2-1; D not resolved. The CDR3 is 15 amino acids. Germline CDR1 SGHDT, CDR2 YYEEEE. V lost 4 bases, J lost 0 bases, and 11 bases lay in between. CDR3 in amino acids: CASSDKKVSYNEQFF. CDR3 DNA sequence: TGTGCCAGCAGCGACAAGAAGGTCTCCTACAATGAGCAGTTCTTC.